One T cell receptor (beta chain) is described in this entry. Its antigen is not identified. Any gene name here is a mouse gene name. The CDR3 goes on 4 residues after the read ends, and that part is filled in from the germline J gene. Different DNA sequences within this sample yield the same CDR3. The data derive from a study of CD8+ T cells in alopecia areata. The wider study: Skin from roughly 6-13-month-old C3H/HeJ graft donors with spontaneous alopecia went to roughly 7-11-week-old female C3H/HeJ mice. Study findings and constraints: Especially in alopecia totalis/universalis, lesional scalp showed greater clonality than normal scalp did. With patients, TCR sharing proved less clear than in mice, a difference possibly related to HLA.

Sorting of pooled cutaneous lymph node cells used CD4, CD8alpha, NKG2D, NKG2ACE and other markers. cDNA serving as the sequencing template came from extracted, reverse transcribed RNA. Measured with immunoSEQ multiplex PCR; TCRdb has only the in-frame clones, and not every one. Recorded here are around 300,000 clones, none singletons. V shed 4 bases and J shed 2 bases, with 8 bases lying between them. The germline gives CDR1 FNHDT, CDR2 SITEND (reference sequence). The CDR3 totals 13 residues. The receptor comes from a C3H/HeJ mouse with alopecia areata. The MHC haplotype recorded for the strain is H2-k. Sequenced input: CD4+ T cells sorted from a lymph node. J is TRBJ2-5 and V is TRBV19; TRBD2 is a possible D gene (6 bases). CDR3 DNA, as far as it was read: TGTGCCAGCAGTCCGACTGGCCAAGAC. It codes for CASSPTGQD. The full CDR3 is CASSPTGQDTQYF.